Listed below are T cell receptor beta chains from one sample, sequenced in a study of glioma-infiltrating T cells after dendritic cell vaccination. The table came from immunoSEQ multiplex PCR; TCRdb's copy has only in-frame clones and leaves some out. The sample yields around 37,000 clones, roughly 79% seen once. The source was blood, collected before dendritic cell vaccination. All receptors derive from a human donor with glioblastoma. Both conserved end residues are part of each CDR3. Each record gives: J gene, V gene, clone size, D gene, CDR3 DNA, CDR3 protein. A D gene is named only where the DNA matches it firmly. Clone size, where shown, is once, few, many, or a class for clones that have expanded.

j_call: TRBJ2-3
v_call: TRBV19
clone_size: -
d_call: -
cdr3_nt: TGTGCCAGTAGTATAGGGCCGAACCAAGATACGCAGTATTTT
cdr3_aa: CASSIGPNQDTQYF

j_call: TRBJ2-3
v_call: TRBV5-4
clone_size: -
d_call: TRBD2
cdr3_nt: TGTGCCAGCAGCTTGATGACTAGCGGGGGGGCAAGCACAGATACGCAGTATTTT
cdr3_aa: CASSLMTSGGASTDTQYF

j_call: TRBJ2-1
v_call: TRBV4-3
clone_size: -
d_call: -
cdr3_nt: TGCGCCAGCAGCCAAGATGTGAGGAGGGTTGGTGAGCAGTTCTTC
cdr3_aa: CASSQDVRRVGEQFF

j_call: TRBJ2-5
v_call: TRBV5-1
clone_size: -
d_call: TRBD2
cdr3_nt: TGCGCCAGCAGCTTTCACGGGGGGGAAGAGACCCAGTACTTC
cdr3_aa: CASSFHGGEETQYF

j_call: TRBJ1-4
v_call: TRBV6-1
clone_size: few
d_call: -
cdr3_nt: TGTGCCAGCAGTGAAGAGGCAGGGTTAGGGAAACTGTTTTTT
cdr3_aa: CASSEEAGLGKLFF

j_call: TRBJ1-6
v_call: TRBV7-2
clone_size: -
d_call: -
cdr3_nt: TGTGCCAGCAGCTTAGCGCGAGATAATTCACCCCTCCACTTT
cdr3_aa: CASSLARDNSPLHF

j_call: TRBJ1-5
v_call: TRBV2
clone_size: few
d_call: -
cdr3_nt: TGTGCCAGCAGTGAAGCCCTGGAGACCTGGAATCAGCCCCAGCATTTT
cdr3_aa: CASSEALETWNQPQHF

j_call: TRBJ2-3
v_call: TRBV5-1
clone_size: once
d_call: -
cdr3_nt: TGCGCCAGCAGCTTGGACGGACAGGGAGGGACAGATACGCAGTATTTT
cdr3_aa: CASSLDGQGGTDTQYF

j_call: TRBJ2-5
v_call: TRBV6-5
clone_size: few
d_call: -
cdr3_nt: TGTGCCAGCAGTTTGGGCCGGGGGACCCAGTACTTC
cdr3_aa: CASSLGRGTQYF

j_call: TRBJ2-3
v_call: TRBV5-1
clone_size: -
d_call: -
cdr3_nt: TGCGCCAGCAGCTTGGTCTCCGCGAGGAGCACAGATACGCAGTATTTT
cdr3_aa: CASSLVSARSTDTQYF

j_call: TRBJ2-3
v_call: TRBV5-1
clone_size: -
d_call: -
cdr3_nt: TGCGCCAGCAGCCTAGCAGGGGTCAAGACAGATACGCAGTATTTT
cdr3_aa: CASSLAGVKTDTQYF

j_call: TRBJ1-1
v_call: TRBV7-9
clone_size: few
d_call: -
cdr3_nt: TGTGCCAGCAGCTTTGGGAGGAACACTGAAGCTTTCTTT
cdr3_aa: CASSFGRNTEAFF

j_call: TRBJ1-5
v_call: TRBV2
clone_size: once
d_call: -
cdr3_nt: TGTGCCAGCAGTCCGACAACTCAGCCCCAGCATTTT
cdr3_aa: CASSPTTQPQHF

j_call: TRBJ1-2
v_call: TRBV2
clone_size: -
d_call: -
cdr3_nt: TGTGCCAGCAGTCCAGACAGTTCCTATGGCTACACCTTC
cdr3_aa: CASSPDSSYGYTF

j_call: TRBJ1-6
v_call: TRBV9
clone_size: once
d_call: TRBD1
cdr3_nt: TGTGCCAGCAGCGGACCCAGGGGGGAGGCGAGGCCTTCACCCCTCCACTTT
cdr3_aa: CASSGPRGEARPSPLHF

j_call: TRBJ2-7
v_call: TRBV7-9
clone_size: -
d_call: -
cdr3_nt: TGTGCCAGCAGTCCACGACTAAGCTCCTACGAGCAGTACTTC
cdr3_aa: CASSPRLSSYEQYF

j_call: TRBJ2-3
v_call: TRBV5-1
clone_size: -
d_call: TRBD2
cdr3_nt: TGCGCCAGCAGCTTGGCGTCTAGCGGGAACACAGATACGCAGTATTTT
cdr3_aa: CASSLASSGNTDTQYF

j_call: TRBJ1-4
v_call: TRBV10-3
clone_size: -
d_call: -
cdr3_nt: TGTGCCATCAGTGAGTCCGCAGGGAATGTAGAAAAACTGTTTTTT
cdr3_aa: CAISESAGNVEKLFF

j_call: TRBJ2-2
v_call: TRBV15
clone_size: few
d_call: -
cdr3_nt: TGTGCCACCAGCAGAGATAGGGGGAGCACCGGGGAGCTGTTTTTT
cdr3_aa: CATSRDRGSTGELFF

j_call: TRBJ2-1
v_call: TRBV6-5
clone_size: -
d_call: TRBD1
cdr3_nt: TGTGCCAGCAGTTACGGGACAGGGGGGCTTAACAATGAGCAGTTCTTC
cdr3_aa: CASSYGTGGLNNEQFF